What follows is one TCR beta chain and its context. Its antigen is unknown. V lost 4 bases, J lost 0 bases, and 12 bases lay in between. The CDR3 is 15 amino acids. Germline loops: CDR1 SGHVS, CDR2 FQNEAQ. The method was immunoSEQ multiplex PCR; TCRdb's version includes in-frame clones alone and lacks a portion of them. This sample has approximately 50,000 clones; around 84% occur once, and the top ten carry about 3.2%. This entry belongs to a study of PD-L1 blockade in urothelial cancer. On the study more broadly: The researchers analyzed blood 3 weeks (second dose) and 6 weeks after treatment start.

Time point indicated: pretreatment peripheral blood. Findings of the study overall: A below-median TCR clonality in blood before treatment predicted better survival.

The origin of this receptor is an older man with urothelial cancer. The chain couples TRBV7-8 to TRBJ1-2; D is perhaps TRBD1 (5 bases). This sample comprised PBMCs, obtained around atezolizumab (anti-PD-L1) treatment. The CDR3 spells CASSSRTKSNYGYTF. In DNA, the CDR3 is TGTGCCAGCAGCTCCAGGACAAAATCTAACTATGGCTACACCTTC.